These 16 T cell receptor beta chains originate from one sample sequenced in a study of blood T cell repertoires in COVID-19 (dated by TCRdb to 2018 to 2020). Library preparation employed the immunoSEQ multiplex PCR assay. Not all clones reach the TCRdb copy of this immuneACCESS table, which keeps in-frame sequences only. Checked studies attribute under half of the gap to unresolved V genes and leave the rest unexplained. The sample table contains about 58,000 clones; only one count was recorded for around 83% of them. 10% of the sample goes to the ten largest clones. Material: peripheral blood. Receptors were obtained from a man aged 45 to 65 with COVID-19, enrolled during active disease.

This chain connects TRBV15 to TRBJ1-1; D is undetermined. V lost 0 bases and J 7 bases, leaving 9 bases between the germline ends. The CDR3 is made up of 13 amino acids. The germline V gene has CDR1 LNHNV and CDR2 YYDKDF (reference sequence). CDR3 amino acids: CATSRDGGVEAFF. The CDR3 coding sequence is TGTGCCACCAGCAGAGATGGCGGGGTTGAAGCTTTCTTT.

V is TRBV7-9 and J is TRBJ2-1; D uncertain. The V gene lost 7 bases and the J gene lost 9 bases, with 22 bases spanning the gap. The CDR3 runs 15 residues. Germline CDR1 SEHNR, CDR2 FQNEAQ (reference sequence). The CDR3 region is CASTPPAAGFAEQFF. The DNA for the CDR3 is TGTGCCAGCACCCCCCCGGCGGCTGGATTTGCTGAGCAGTTCTTC. Variable domain in full (rest from reference TRBV7-9 and TRBJ2-1): DTGVSQNPRHKITKRGQNVTFRCDPISEHNRLYWYRQTLGQGPEFLTYFQNEAQLEKSRLLSDRFSAERPKGSFSTLEIQRTEQGDSAMYLCASTPPAAGFAEQFFGPGTRLTVL.

This rearrangement joins TRBV2 to TRBJ2-5, with no clear D. Germline CDR1 reads SNHLY; CDR2 reads FYNNEI. The CDR3 contains 14 residues. Trimming left V 6 bases short and J 6 bases short, with 17 bases between. The CDR3, as DNA: TGTGCCAGCAGCCAACGACCGACACAACAGACCCAGTACTTC. Translating it yields CASSQRPTQQTQYF.

The rearrangement joins TRBV30 to TRBJ1-1; TRBD1 aligns across 7 bases. This CDR3 is 16 amino acids long. J gave up 0 bases and V 7 bases, and 14 bases lay outside the gene matches. Per germline, CDR1 GTSNPN and CDR2 SVGIG (reference sequence). CDR3: CALIPRQGLMNTEAFF. The CDR3, as DNA: TGTGCCTTGATACCCCGACAGGGTCTAATGAACACTGAAGCTTTCTTT.

The chain is built from TRBV30 and TRBJ2-7; D might be TRBD2 (6 bases). CDR3 size: 13 residues. Germline loops: CDR1 GTSNPN, CDR2 SVGIG (reference sequence). Trimming removed 1 base from V and 2 bases from J, with 9 bases in between. The CDR3 loop is CAWSGGVAYEQYF. The CDR3 DNA reads TGTGCCTGGAGTGGCGGGGTTGCCTACGAGCAGTACTTC.

The J gene is TRBJ2-3, the V gene TRBV7-2, with D possibly TRBD2 on 6 matching bases. The CDR3 runs 17 residues. V lost 5 bases and J lost 4, with 22 bases in between. Looked up from germline, CDR1 is SGHTA and CDR2 is FQGNSA. The DNA of the CDR3 is TGTGCCAGCAGCATTACTACGACTTCCCCTAGCGCAGATACGCAGTATTTT. Amino acid sequence: CASSITTTSPSADTQYF.

The rearrangement uses TRBV28 and TRBJ1-2; weak D call: TRBD1 (6 bases). V dropped 7 bases and J dropped 8 bases, with 23 bases sitting between them. CDR3 length: 15 residues. Germline-derived CDR1 and CDR2 are MDHEN and SYDVKM. The CDR3 spells CASNPQGQGSEGYTF. The CDR3, as DNA: TGTGCCAGCAACCCCCAGGGGCAAGGGTCTGAGGGCTACACCTTC.

The chain carries TRBV19 and TRBJ1-6, with D tentatively TRBD1 (5 bases). This CDR3 spans 14 amino acids. The V and J ends lost 6 bases and 10 bases respectively, with 16 bases between them. Germline V gene data show CDR1 as LNHDA and CDR2 as SQIVND (reference sequence). CDR3 nucleotide sequence: TGTGCCAGTAGCCTGCCCCAGGGCAGGTCACCCCTCCACTTT. Translation gives CASSLPQGRSPLHF. Filled out from reference TRBV19 and TRBJ1-6, the complete variable domain reads DGGITQSPKYLFRKEGQNVTLSCEQNLNHDAMYWYRQDPGQGLRLIYYSQIVNDFQKGDIAEGYSVSREKKESFPLTVTSAQKNPTAFYLCASSLPQGRSPLHFGNGTRLTVT.

The gene calls are TRBV3-1 (or the pseudogene TRBV3-2) and TRBJ2-6; D is unresolved. V was pared by 0 bases and J by 0 bases, with 6 bases between. The CDR3 runs 16 residues. The germline CDR1 and CDR2 sequences are LGHDT and YNNKEL (reference sequence). DNA for the CDR3: TGTGCCAGCAGCCAAGATTATCCCTCTGGGGCCAACGTCCTGACTTTC. Translating it yields CASSQDYPSGANVLTF.

The V and J genes are TRBV18 and TRBJ2-7; 9 bases match TRBD1. The germline V gene has CDR1 KGHSH and CDR2 LQKENI. The CDR3 has 16 amino acids. With V trimmed by 5 bases and J by 2 bases, 10 bases remained unmatched. CDR3 DNA: TGTGCCAGCTCATCGATCGGGACAGGGTCCACCTACGAGCAGTACTTC. It codes for CASSSIGTGSTYEQYF.

V gene TRBV28 combines with J gene TRBJ2-5, with 8 bases lining up with TRBD1. This CDR3 contains 16 residues. Trimming at V came to 10 bases and at J to 5 bases, leaving 18 bases not matched to a gene. Germline-derived CDR1 and CDR2 are MDHEN and SYDVKM. CDR3 amino acids: CATSPGGAIGRETQYF. The CDR3 bases are TGTGCCACCTCCCCAGGGGGCGCGATTGGTCGGGAGACCCAGTACTTC.

V and J are TRBV5-6 and TRBJ2-7; no firm D call. The CDR3 loop spans 14 amino acids. CDR1 is SGHDT, CDR2 YYEEEE, per germline. V was shortened by 2 bases and J by 0 bases, with 9 bases between the two germline ends. CDR3 sequence reads: CASSFVTGSYEQYF. DNA for the CDR3: TGTGCCAGCAGCTTCGTAACGGGCTCCTACGAGCAGTACTTC.

The chain combines TRBV3-1 (or the pseudogene TRBV3-2) with TRBJ1-3; no firm D call. This CDR3 is built from 15 residues. Trimming stripped 4 bases from V and 1 base from J, with 11 bases between. In germline, CDR1 is LGHDT, CDR2 YNNKEL (reference sequence). The CDR3 is CASSPGRASGNTIYF. CDR3 DNA: TGTGCCAGCAGCCCTGGGAGGGCGTCTGGAAACACCATATATTTT.

CDR3 nucleotide sequence: TGTGCCAGCACGCCTGGGGACTACCAGGATCGGGCAGATACGCAGTATTTT. Its translation is CASTPGDYQDRADTQYF. V and J are TRBV28 and TRBJ2-3; 7 bases are a match to TRBD2. The CDR3 is made up of 17 amino acids. Germline values: CDR1 MDHEN, CDR2 SYDVKM. The J segment lost 4 bases and the V segment lost 7 bases, leaving 17 bases of the junction unmatched.

The chain recombines TRBV3-1 (or the pseudogene TRBV3-2) with TRBJ1-4; D is unclear. The CDR3 spans 14 residues. Trimming stripped 8 bases from V and 0 bases from J, with 10 bases between. Germline values: CDR1 LGHDT, CDR2 YNNKEL (reference sequence). The CDR3 sequence: CASASHATNEKLFF. CDR3 sequence (DNA): TGTGCCAGCGCAAGCCATGCAACTAATGAAAAACTGTTTTTT.

The chain carries TRBV4-2 and TRBJ2-7; the match to TRBD2 covers 10 bases. With V trimmed by 4 bases and J by 3 bases, 3 bases remained unmatched. This CDR3 contains 14 residues. In germline, CDR1 is LGHNA, CDR2 YNFKEQ. The CDR3 loop reads CASSPTSGDYEQYF. In nucleotides, the CDR3 is TGTGCCAGCAGCCCCACTAGCGGGGACTACGAGCAGTACTTC.